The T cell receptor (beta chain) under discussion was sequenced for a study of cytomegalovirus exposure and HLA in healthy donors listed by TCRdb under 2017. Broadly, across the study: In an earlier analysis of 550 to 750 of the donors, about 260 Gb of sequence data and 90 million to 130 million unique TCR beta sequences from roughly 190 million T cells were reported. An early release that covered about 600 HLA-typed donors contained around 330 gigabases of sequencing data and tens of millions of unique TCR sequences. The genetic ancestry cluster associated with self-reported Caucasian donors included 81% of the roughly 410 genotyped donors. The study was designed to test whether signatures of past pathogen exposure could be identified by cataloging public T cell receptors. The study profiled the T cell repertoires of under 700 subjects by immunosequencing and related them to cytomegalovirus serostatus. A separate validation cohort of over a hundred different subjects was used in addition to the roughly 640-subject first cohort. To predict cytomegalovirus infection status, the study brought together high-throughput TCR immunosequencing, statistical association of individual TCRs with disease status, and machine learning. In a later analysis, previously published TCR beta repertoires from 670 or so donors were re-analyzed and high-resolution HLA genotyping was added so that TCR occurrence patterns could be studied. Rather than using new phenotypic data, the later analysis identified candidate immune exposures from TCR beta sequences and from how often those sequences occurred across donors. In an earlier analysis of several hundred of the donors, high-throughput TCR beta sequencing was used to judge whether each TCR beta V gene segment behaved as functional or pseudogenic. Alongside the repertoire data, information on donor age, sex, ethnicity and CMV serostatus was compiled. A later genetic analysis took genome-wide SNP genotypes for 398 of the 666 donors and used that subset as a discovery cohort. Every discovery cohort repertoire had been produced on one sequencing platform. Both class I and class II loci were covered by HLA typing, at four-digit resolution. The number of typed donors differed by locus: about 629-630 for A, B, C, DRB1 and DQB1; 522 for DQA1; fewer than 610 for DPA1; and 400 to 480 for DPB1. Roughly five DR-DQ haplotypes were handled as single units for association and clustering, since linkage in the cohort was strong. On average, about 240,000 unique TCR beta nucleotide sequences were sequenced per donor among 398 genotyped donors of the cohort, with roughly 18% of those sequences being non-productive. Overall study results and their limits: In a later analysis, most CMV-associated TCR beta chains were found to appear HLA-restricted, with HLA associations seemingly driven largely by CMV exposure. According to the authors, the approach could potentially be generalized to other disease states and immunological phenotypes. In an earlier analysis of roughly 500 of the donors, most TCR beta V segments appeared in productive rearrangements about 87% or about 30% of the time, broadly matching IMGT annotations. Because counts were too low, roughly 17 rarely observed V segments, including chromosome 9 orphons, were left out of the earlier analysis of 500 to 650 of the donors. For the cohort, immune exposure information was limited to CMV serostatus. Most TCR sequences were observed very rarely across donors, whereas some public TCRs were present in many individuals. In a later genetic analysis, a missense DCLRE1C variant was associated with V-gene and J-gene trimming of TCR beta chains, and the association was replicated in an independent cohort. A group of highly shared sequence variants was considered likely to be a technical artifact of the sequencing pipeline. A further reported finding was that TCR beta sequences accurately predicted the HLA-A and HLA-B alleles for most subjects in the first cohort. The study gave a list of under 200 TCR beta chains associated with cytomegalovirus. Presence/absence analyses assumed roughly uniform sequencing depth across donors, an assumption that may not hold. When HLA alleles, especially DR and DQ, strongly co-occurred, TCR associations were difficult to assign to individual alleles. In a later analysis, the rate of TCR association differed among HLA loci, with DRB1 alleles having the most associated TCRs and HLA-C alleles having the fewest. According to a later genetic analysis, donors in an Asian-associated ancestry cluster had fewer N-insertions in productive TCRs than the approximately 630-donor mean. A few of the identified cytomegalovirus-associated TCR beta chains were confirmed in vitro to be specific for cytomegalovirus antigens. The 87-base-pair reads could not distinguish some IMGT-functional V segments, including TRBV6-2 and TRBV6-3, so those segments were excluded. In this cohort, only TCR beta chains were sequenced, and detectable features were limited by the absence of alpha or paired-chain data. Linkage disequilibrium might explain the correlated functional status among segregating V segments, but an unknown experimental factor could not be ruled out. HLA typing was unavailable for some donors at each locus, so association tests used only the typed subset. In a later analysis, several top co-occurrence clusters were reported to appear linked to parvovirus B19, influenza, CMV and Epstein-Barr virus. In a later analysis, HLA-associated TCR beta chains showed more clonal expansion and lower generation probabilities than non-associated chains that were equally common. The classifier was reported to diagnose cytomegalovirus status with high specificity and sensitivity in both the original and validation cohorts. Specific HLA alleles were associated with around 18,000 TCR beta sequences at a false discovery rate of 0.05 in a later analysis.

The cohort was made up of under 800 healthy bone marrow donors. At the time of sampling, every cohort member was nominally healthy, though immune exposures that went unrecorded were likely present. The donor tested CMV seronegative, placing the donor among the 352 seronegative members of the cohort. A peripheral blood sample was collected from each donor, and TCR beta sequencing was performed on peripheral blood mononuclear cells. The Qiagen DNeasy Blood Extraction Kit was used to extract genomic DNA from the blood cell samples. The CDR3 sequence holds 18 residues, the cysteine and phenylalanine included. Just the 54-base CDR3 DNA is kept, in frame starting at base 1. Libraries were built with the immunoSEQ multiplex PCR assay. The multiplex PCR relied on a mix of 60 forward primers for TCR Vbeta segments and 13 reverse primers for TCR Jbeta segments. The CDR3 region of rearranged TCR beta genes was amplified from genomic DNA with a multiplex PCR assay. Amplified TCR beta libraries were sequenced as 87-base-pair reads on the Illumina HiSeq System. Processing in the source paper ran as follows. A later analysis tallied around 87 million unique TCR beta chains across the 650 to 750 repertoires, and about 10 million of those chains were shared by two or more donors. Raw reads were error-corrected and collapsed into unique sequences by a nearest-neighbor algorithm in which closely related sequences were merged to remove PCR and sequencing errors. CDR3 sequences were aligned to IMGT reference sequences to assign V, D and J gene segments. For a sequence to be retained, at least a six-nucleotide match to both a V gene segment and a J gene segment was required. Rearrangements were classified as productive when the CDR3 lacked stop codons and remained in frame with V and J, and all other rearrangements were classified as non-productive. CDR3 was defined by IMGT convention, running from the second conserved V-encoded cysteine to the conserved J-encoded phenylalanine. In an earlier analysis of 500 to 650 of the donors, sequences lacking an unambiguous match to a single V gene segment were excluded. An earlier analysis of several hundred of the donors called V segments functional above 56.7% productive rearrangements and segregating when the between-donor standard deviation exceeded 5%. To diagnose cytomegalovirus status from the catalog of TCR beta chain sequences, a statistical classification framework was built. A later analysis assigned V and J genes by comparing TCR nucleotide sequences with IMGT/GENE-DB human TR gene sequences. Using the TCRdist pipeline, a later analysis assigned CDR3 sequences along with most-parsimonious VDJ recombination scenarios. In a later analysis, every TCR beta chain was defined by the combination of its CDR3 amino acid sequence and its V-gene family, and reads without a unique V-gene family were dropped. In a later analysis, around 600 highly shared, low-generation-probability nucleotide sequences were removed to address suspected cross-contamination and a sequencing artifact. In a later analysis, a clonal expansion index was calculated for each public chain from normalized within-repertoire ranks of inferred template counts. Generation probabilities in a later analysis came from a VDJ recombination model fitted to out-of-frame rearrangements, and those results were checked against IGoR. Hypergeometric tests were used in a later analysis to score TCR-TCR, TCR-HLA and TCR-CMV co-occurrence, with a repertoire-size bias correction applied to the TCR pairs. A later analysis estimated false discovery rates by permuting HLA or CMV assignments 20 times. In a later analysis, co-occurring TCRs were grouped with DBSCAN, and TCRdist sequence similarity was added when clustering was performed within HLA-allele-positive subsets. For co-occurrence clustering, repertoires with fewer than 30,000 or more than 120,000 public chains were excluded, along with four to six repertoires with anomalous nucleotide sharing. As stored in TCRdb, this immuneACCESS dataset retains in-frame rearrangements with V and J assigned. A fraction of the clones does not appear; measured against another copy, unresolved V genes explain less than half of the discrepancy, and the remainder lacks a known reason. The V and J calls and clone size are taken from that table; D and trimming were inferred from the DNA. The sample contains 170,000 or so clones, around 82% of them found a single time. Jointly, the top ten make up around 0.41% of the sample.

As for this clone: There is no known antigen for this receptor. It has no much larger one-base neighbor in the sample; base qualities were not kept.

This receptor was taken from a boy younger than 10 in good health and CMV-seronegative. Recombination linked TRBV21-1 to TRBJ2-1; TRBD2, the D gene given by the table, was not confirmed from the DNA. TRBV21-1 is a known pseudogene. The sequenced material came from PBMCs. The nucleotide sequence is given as TGTGCCAGCTGGACTAGCGGGAGCGGAACTTCCCTATACAATGAGCAGTTCTTC. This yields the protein CASWTSGSGTSLYNEQFF.